The entry below describes one T cell receptor (beta chain). As yet, its antigen is unknown. The sample originates from a study of blood T cells in healthy people across ages. Overall study findings and caveats: A strong correlation was seen between TCR beta diversity and naive T cell percentage. Naive and antigen-experienced cells were not separated, limiting conclusive comparison.

The use of a sample-barcoded 5' primer and a J-beta primer mix characterized a second PCR of roughly 6 to 11 cycles. TCRdb reprocessed the 5' RACE reads via MiXCR and lists one record per CDR3 protein. Of approximately 690,000 distinct CDR3 sequences detected, 58% appear once; the ten largest clones hold approximately 37%. Germline V gene lookup returns CDR1 SGHRS and CDR2 YFSETQ. The CDR3 length is 15 residues. The V and J ends lost 3 bases and 0 bases respectively, with 12 bases between them. The rearrangement uses TRBV5-1 and TRBJ1-2; D is ambiguous. Material for sequencing was blood. This sequence was found in a man between 60 and 75 years old in good health. The CDR3 spells CASSWEPFTNYGYTF. Written as DNA, the CDR3 is TGCGCCAGCAGCTGGGAGCCCTTCACTAACTATGGCTACACCTTC.